These T cell receptor beta chains were read from a single sample in a study of T-cell memory formation after mild COVID-19. MiXCR, applied by TCRdb to the 5' RACE reads, yields one record per CDR3 protein. The sample records hundreds of thousands of distinct CDR3 sequences, 25% to 30% being singletons. Sequencing was performed on PBMCs or a T cell subset sorted from them (not recorded which). These receptors came from an adult woman who had mild COVID-19 (a few samples of this study predate the infection). Cell type and time point are not known. The CDR3 runs from the conserved cysteine through the conserved F or W. The order of the fields is J gene, V gene, D gene, clone size, CDR3 protein, CDR3 DNA. A D gene is named only where the DNA matches it firmly. Size is omitted from some rows. Given values are once, few, many or a class for expanded clones.

>TRBJ2-1|TRBV28|NA|few
CASSAGQLSYNEQFF
TGTGCCAGCAGTGCGGGACAGCTCTCCTACAATGAGCAGTTCTTC
>TRBJ2-3|TRBV24-1|TRBD1|few
CATSSTGALTDTQYF
TGTGCCACCAGCTCCACAGGGGCCCTCACAGATACGCAGTATTTT
>TRBJ1-1|TRBV5-1|TRBD1|NA
CASSQSTGGANTEAFF
TGCGCCAGCAGCCAATCGACAGGGGGCGCGAACACTGAAGCTTTCTTT
>TRBJ1-6|TRBV20-1|TRBD1|few
CSALPRQGEGSPLHF
TGCAGTGCCTTACCAAGACAGGGGGAGGGTTCACCCCTCCACTTT
>TRBJ2-4|TRBV12-3/TRBV12-4|TRBD2|NA
CASSSHLAGDDIQYF
TGTGCCAGCAGTTCCCATCTAGCGGGGGACGACATTCAGTACTTC
>TRBJ2-1|TRBV20-1|NA|few
CSAALGGSYNEQFF
TGCAGTGCGGCCCTCGGGGGTTCCTACAATGAGCAGTTCTTC
>TRBJ2-3|TRBV24-1|TRBD1|NA
CATSVATGGTDTQYF
TGTGCCACCAGTGTCGCGACAGGGGGCACAGATACGCAGTATTTT
>TRBJ1-5|TRBV27|TRBD1|NA
CASSETGTGNQPQHF
TGTGCCAGCAGTGAGACCGGGACAGGTAATCAGCCCCAGCATTTT
>TRBJ2-6|TRBV7-2|TRBD1|few
CASSTGTGAGANVLTF
TGTGCCAGCAGCACCGGGACAGGAGCTGGGGCCAACGTCCTGACTTTC
>TRBJ2-1|TRBV7-2|NA|few
CASSLRKTGYNEQFF
TGTGCCAGCAGCCTACGTAAAACTGGTTACAATGAGCAGTTCTTC